This T cell receptor (beta chain) was profiled in a study of T-cell reconstitution after alpha-beta-depleted transplantation in children. V was clipped by 4 bases and J by 11 bases, with 9 bases between them. This CDR3 is built from 10 residues. Germline V gene data show CDR1 as SQVTM and CDR2 as ANQGSEA. For TCRbeta, the library was prepared with unique molecular identifiers. One entry per CDR3 protein results from TCRdb running MiXCR on the PCR reads. The repertoire holds just over 950,000 distinct CDR3 sequences, with about 30% as singletons. V is TRBV29-1 and J is TRBJ2-4; no clear D gene. This sequence originates from a boy in the first two years of life who had a stem cell transplant for SCID, so the T cells may come from the graft donor. The material was PBMCs, mostly from graft donor cells, obtained 360 days after TCRalphabeta/CD19-depleted stem cell transplant. The CDR3 bases are TGCAGCGTTGCAGCCGGGCTTCAGTACTTC. Protein sequence: CSVAAGLQYF.